This paragraph reports one T cell receptor (beta chain). Its antigen is still unknown. The data stem from a study of T cells after yellow fever vaccination. Turning to the study itself: Fractions of low cell number were prepared using SMART-Seq v4 Ultra Low Input.

One entry per CDR3 protein results from TCRdb running MiXCR on the 5' RACE reads. The data contain a few hundred thousand distinct CDR3 sequences, 3.5% to 4.5% of them seen just once; the ten biggest clones take up roughly a fifth. Germline assignment: CDR1 SGHTA and CDR2 FQGNSA. The CDR3 consists of 14 residues. The V end lost 3 bases, the J end lost 2 bases, and 7 bases lay between the germline ends. General study results and limits: FACS-sorted repertoires could contain abundant clonotypes contaminating from the bulk population. Peaking on day 5 versus 15, the secondary response was faster but weaker.

The starting material was PBMCs, obtained 15 days after the yellow fever booster vaccination. The clonotype originates from a man aged 18 to 29 who received the YFV17D yellow fever vaccine. V is TRBV7-2 and J is TRBJ1-4, with D tentatively TRBD1 (5 bases). In DNA form, the CDR3 reads TGTGCCAGCAGCTTTGCAGGGACTAATGAAAAACTGTTTTTT. Protein product: CASSFAGTNEKLFF.